This T cell receptor beta chain was sequenced for a study of cytomegalovirus exposure and HLA in healthy donors. About this clone itself: The antigen remains unidentified.

V lost 3 bases and J 1 base, leaving 13 bases between the germline ends. Germline V gives CDR1 SGHAT, CDR2 FQNNGV. The CDR3 spans 15 residues. This PCR relied on a set of 60 Vbeta primers and 13 Jbeta primers. The repertoire was sequenced with immunoSEQ multiplex PCR; TCRdb's copy has only in-frame clones and lacks some. The sample holds 85,000 to 100,000 clones; around four fifths are singletons and the top ten take roughly 3.5%. General observations from the study: Rarity held for most TCR sequences, but there were some public TCRs that occurred in many donors.

Sequencing was carried out using PBMCs. This clonotype was sampled from a female donor in good health and CMV-seropositive. The chain is built from TRBV11-2 and TRBJ2-7; possible D gene TRBD2, 6 bases. The CDR3 region is CASSFRISGSYEQYF. The CDR3 DNA reads as TGTGCCAGCAGCTTCAGGATTAGCGGATCCTACGAGCAGTACTTC.